Listed here are 22 T cell receptor beta chains from one sample, sequenced in a study of blood T cell repertoires in COVID-19. TCRdb's copy holds only in-frame clones and misses some; the assay was immunoSEQ multiplex PCR. The sample gives approximately 210,000 clones, around 80% of which show up once; approximately 12% is in the top ten. Sequenced: peripheral blood. Receptors were obtained from a woman aged 40 to 50 with acute or convalescent COVID-19.

This chain uses TRBV25-1 with TRBJ2-7, with D possibly being TRBD1 (6 bases). Germline-derived CDR1 and CDR2 are MGHDK and SYGVNS. The CDR3 length is 14 residues. Trimming took 2 bases from V and 2 from J, leaving 10 bases between them. CDR3 DNA: TGTGCCAGCAGTGAACATGGACAGACCTACGAGCAGTACTTC. Protein: CASSEHGQTYEQYF.

The chain joins TRBV9 to TRBJ1-2; 9 bases line up with TRBD1. The junction had 11 bases not matched to a gene; V was cut back by 3 bases and J by 8 bases. The CDR3 is 15 amino acids. Germline values: CDR1 SGDLS, CDR2 YYNGEE. CDR3 DNA sequence: TGTGCCAGCAGCGCCTCCGGGACAGGGATACGAGGCTACACCTTC. Its protein product is CASSASGTGIRGYTF.

This clone was recorded a few times. The V and J genes are TRBV24-1 and TRBJ2-7; D possibly corresponds to TRBD2 (6 bases). Germline V gene lookup returns CDR1 KGHDR and CDR2 SFDVKD. The ends were cut back, 2 bases at V and 6 bases at J, with 13 bases in the middle. This CDR3 comprises 14 residues. This chain's CDR3 is CATSDSSPGSEQYF. The CDR3, as DNA: TGTGCCACCAGTGATTCTAGCCCCGGGAGCGAGCAGTACTTC.

V is TRBV6-6 and J is TRBJ2-7; 8 bases match TRBD1. Germline V lookup: CDR1 MNHNY, CDR2 SVGAGI (reference sequence). With 6 bases clipped from V and 5 bases from J, the junction kept 6 bases outside the gene matches. CDR3 size: 13 residues. CDR3 DNA sequence: TGTGCCAGCAGCAACAGGGGGTTCAACGAGCAGTACTTC. Its translation is CASSNRGFNEQYF.

This clone was seen many times. The chain is built from TRBV5-6 and TRBJ1-2; D is unclear. Trimming pared 4 bases from V and 2 bases from J, leaving 15 bases between. Germline V lookup: CDR1 SGHDT, CDR2 YYEEEE. This CDR3 is built from 15 residues. Here the CDR3 reads CASSPYRSGNYGYTF. The CDR3 bases are TGTGCCAGCAGCCCGTACCGTAGCGGGAACTATGGCTACACCTTC.

This rearrangement joins TRBV6-5 to TRBJ2-7; D is uncertain. Trimming cost V 4 bases and J 5 bases, with 6 bases left between them. The germline gives CDR1 MNHEY, CDR2 SVGAGI. The CDR3 is 11 residues long. The CDR3 protein is CASSFLHEQYF. CDR3 sequence (DNA): TGTGCCAGCAGTTTCCTACACGAGCAGTACTTC.

V is TRBV3-1 (or the pseudogene TRBV3-2) and J is TRBJ1-5, with 9 bases identical to TRBD1. With V trimmed by 6 bases and J by 0 bases, 3 bases remained unmatched. This CDR3 has 15 amino acids. The germline V gene encodes CDR1 LGHDT and CDR2 YNNKEL (reference sequence). The DNA of the CDR3 is TGTGCCAGCAGTCAGACAGGGGGTAGCAATCAGCCCCAGCATTTT. This gives the protein CASSQTGGSNQPQHF.

CDR3 in amino acids: CASSPFLQGKRTNEKLFF. CDR3 DNA: TGCGCCAGCAGCCCCTTTCTACAGGGAAAGCGAACTAATGAAAAACTGTTTTTT. The rearrangement joins TRBV5-1 to TRBJ1-4; possible D gene TRBD1, 6 bases. V was cut by 4 bases and J by 1 base, with 20 bases left in between. Germline CDR1 SGHRS, CDR2 YFSETQ. The CDR3 contains 18 residues.

There are a few counts of this clone. V gene TRBV21-1 combines with J gene TRBJ2-7; the table assigns TRBD1, which was not confirmed against the DNA. TRBV21-1 is labeled a pseudogene. The CDR3 has 13 residues. CDR3 coding DNA: TGTGCCAGAAGTCAGGGGGCGGTCGACGAGCAGTACTTC. It specifies CARSQGAVDEQYF.

The chain uses TRBV6-2 or TRBV6-3 and TRBJ2-3; possible D gene TRBD2, 5 bases. This CDR3 region has 14 residues. The ends were cut back, 6 bases at V and 5 bases at J, with 15 bases in the middle. Germline V gene data show CDR1 as MNHEY and CDR2 as SVGEGT. In nucleotides, the CDR3 is TGTGCCAGCAGACCTTCGGGAAAGGAAGATACGCAGTATTTT. Amino acids: CASRPSGKEDTQYF.

The chain links TRBV24-1 to TRBJ2-5; D may be TRBD2 (6 bases). This CDR3 region has 12 residues. Trimming removed 9 bases at V and 3 bases at J, with 10 bases between. Germline CDR1 reads KGHDR; CDR2 reads SFDVKD. This CDR3 reads CATGGKEETQYF. The CDR3 nucleotides are TGTGCCACCGGGGGGAAGGAAGAGACCCAGTACTTC.

The chain carries TRBV27 and TRBJ2-3; D gene ambiguous. The CDR3 is 14 residues long. Between the trimmed V and J ends, which lost 2 bases and 4 bases, there was a span of 10 bases. Germline CDR1 reads MNHEY; CDR2 reads SMNVEV (reference sequence). The CDR3 reads CASSLARFSDTQYF. DNA of the CDR3: TGTGCCAGCAGTTTAGCGCGCTTCTCAGATACGCAGTATTTT.

V and J are TRBV19 and TRBJ1-1; no firm D call. Germline V gives CDR1 LNHDA, CDR2 SQIVND (reference sequence). This CDR3 is built from 14 residues. The V end was cut by 0 bases, the J end by 1 base, with 6 bases between. CDR3 amino acids: CASSIDGTNTEAFF. CDR3 nucleotide sequence: TGTGCCAGTAGTATAGACGGTACGAACACTGAAGCTTTCTTT.

This chain connects TRBV3-1 (or the pseudogene TRBV3-2) to TRBJ1-1, with a possible D match to TRBD1 (5 bases). This CDR3 is built from 14 residues. CDR1 is LGHDT, CDR2 YNNKEL, per germline (reference sequence). Trimming took 4 bases from V and 1 from J, leaving 10 bases between them. CDR3 sequence (DNA): TGTGCCAGCAGCCTTACGGGGGGGAACACTGAAGCTTTCTTT. Translating it yields CASSLTGGNTEAFF.

V and J are TRBV30 and TRBJ1-1; possible D gene TRBD1, 5 bases. Germline values: CDR1 GTSNPN, CDR2 SVGIG (reference sequence). V was pared by 2 bases and J by 1 base, with 8 bases between. The CDR3 is 13 residues long. The CDR3: CAWSRGQNTEAFF. CDR3 bases: TGTGCCTGGAGTAGGGGTCAGAACACTGAAGCTTTCTTT.

About this clone itself: Other DNA sequences from this sample encode an identical CDR3 as well. The V gene is TRBV5-1, the J gene TRBJ1-1; D possibly corresponds to TRBD1 (5 bases). The CDR3 contains 15 residues. V lost 0 bases and J lost 0, with 9 bases in between. Looked up from germline, CDR1 is SGHRS and CDR2 is YFSETQ. CDR3 residues: CASSLVSGMNTEAFF. The CDR3 bases are TGCGCCAGCAGCTTGGTTTCAGGGATGAACACTGAAGCTTTCTTT.

V and J are TRBV7-2 and TRBJ2-7; 8 nucleotides agree with TRBD2. With V trimmed by 7 bases and J by 2 bases, 10 bases remained unmatched. The CDR3 extends over 15 amino acids. Germline-derived CDR1 and CDR2 are SGHTA and FQGNSA. The CDR3, as DNA: TGTGCCAGCACCCCCAAGGGTAGCGGGGCCTACGAGCAGTACTTC. Translation: CASTPKGSGAYEQYF.

The chain uses TRBV7-2 and TRBJ2-1, with TRBD2 matching 11 bases. Germline V gives CDR1 SGHTA, CDR2 FQGNSA. The trim removed 5 bases at V and 9 bases at J, leaving 9 bases unmatched. The CDR3 contains 15 residues. The CDR3 region has the DNA TGTGCCAGCAGCCCGGATTTAGCGGGGGGGCCTGAGCAGTTCTTC. Amino acids: CASSPDLAGGPEQFF.

A few counts support this clone. This chain connects TRBV4-1 to TRBJ1-1, with D possibly TRBD1 on 6 matching bases. The CDR3 covers 14 residues. Per the germline V gene, CDR1 is MGHRA and CDR2 is YSYEKL. V was shortened by 7 bases and J by 4 bases, with 16 bases between the two germline ends. This CDR3 is CASNVVGGVTEAFF. The CDR3 nucleotides are TGCGCCAGCAACGTTGTTGGGGGCGTCACTGAAGCTTTCTTT.

This rearrangement joins TRBV5-1 to TRBJ2-3; D is undetermined. Between the trimmed V and J ends, which lost 2 bases and 1 base, there was a span of 5 bases. The CDR3 covers 13 residues. Germline V gene data show CDR1 as SGHRS and CDR2 as YFSETQ. CDR3 protein: CASSFFGTDTQYF. The CDR3 bases are TGCGCCAGCAGCTTCTTCGGCACAGATACGCAGTATTTT.

The chain carries TRBV14 and TRBJ2-1; the D gene is possibly TRBD1 (6 bases). The CDR3 covers 18 residues. Germline CDR1 is SGHDN and CDR2 is FVKESK. Trimming took off 4 bases at V and 1 base at J, with 20 bases between the two ends. The CDR3: CASSPYRGYRASYNEQFF. CDR3 DNA sequence: TGTGCCAGCAGCCCCTACCGGGGATACAGGGCATCCTACAATGAGCAGTTCTTC. Based on the CDR3 plus reference TRBV14 and TRBJ2-1, the full variable domain is EAGVTQFPSHSVIEKGQTVTLRCDPISGHDNLYWYRRVMGKEIKFLLHFVKESKQDESGMPNNRFLAERTGGTYSTLKVQPAELEDSGVYFCASSPYRGYRASYNEQFFGPGTRLTVL.

This clone was detected once. The V call is TRBV19, the J call TRBJ2-4; D is possibly TRBD2 (5 bases). CDR1 and CDR2 from the germline V gene are LNHDA and SQIVND (reference sequence). CDR3 length: 15 residues. With 3 bases removed from V and 0 bases from J, the gap between germline ends came to 9 bases. Written as DNA, the CDR3 is TGTGCCAGTAGTATGGGCGGACTAGCCAAAAACATTCAGTACTTC. This gives the protein CASSMGGLAKNIQYF.